The present TCR beta chain was sequenced within a study of blood T cell repertoires in COVID-19. Study-level information: Samples representing acute and convalescent COVID-19 were sourced from the United States, Italy and Spain.

Measured with immunoSEQ multiplex PCR; TCRdb has only the in-frame clones, and not every one. Of roughly 250,000 clones listed, over 80% are singletons. The CDR3 is 16 amino acids. CDR1 is SGHNT and CDR2 is YYREEE in the germline V gene (reference sequence). Trimming cost V 5 bases and J 4 bases; bases outside gene matches: 9. Everyone who took part was 18 to 89 years old, and they came from about 25 US areas. Cohort placement rested on clinical history that participants reported themselves. Resolution of symptoms, clearance, or two negative PCRs was present in recovered Cohort 3 donors. What was sequenced was PBMCs or T cells enriched from blood (not recorded which). The chain links TRBV5-4 to TRBJ2-2, with 9 nucleotides matching TRBD1. This sequence was found in a woman younger than 35 who had recovered from COVID-19. The CDR3 protein is CASRPQQGAGTGELFF. The DNA for the CDR3 is TGTGCCAGCAGACCTCAACAGGGGGCCGGCACCGGGGAGCTGTTTTTT.